This TCR beta chain emerged from a study of T cell responses to AZD1222 COVID-19 vaccine. Whole-study context: Pooling was applied to second doses at about 4 or about 12 weeks.

Libraries were prepared by immunoSEQ multiplex PCR; TCRdb keeps only in-frame clonotypes and omits some of them. The sample holds about 150,000 clones, 70% to 90% seen once. V lost 3 bases and J 3 bases, leaving 23 bases between the germline ends. This CDR3 contains 18 residues. CDR1 is LGHDT, CDR2 YNNKEL, per germline (reference sequence). The TCR sequence derives from an adult in good health. This chain joins TRBV3-1 (or the pseudogene TRBV3-2) and TRBJ1-1; D is unresolved. The sequenced sample was peripheral blood, obtained on day 0 of AZD1222 vaccination. The chain's CDR3 is CASSQETWVQPRDTEAFF. In DNA, the CDR3 is TGTGCCAGCAGCCAGGAAACTTGGGTCCAGCCCCGGGACACTGAAGCTTTCTTT.